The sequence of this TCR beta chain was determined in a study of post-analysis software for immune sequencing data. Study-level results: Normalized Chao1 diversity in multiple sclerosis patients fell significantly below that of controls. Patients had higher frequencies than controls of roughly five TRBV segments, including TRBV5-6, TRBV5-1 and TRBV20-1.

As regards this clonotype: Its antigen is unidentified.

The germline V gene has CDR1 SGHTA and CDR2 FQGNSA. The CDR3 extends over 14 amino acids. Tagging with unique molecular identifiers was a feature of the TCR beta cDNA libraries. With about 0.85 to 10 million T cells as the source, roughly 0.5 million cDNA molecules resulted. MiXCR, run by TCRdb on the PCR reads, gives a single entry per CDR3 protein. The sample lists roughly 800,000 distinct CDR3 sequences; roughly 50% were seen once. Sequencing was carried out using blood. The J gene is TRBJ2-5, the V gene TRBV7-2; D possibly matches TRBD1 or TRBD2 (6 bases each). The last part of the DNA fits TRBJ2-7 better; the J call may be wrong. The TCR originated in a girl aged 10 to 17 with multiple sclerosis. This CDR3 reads CASSLNVRGGEQYF. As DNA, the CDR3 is TGTGCCAGCAGCCTGAACGTCAGGGGAGGCGAGCAGTACTTC.